This record covers a single TCR beta chain. This specimen comes from a study of cytomegalovirus exposure and HLA in healthy donors. In the PCR, 60 Vbeta and 13 Jbeta primers were used. Libraries were prepared by immunoSEQ multiplex PCR; TCRdb keeps only in-frame clonotypes and omits some of them. The sample yields just under 95,000 clones, 84% seen once. The CDR3 consists of 11 residues. V was cut by 5 bases and J by 11 bases, with 12 bases left in between. The V gene's germline CDR1 is SGHDN and CDR2 FVKESK. Sequenced sample: PBMCs. This chain connects TRBV14 to TRBJ1-1; D remains ambiguous. This sequence was found in a woman aged 18-29 years in good health and CMV-seropositive. The CDR3 protein is CASSNLASAFF. The CDR3 coding sequence is TGTGCCAGCAGCAACCTCGCGTCGGCTTTCTTT.